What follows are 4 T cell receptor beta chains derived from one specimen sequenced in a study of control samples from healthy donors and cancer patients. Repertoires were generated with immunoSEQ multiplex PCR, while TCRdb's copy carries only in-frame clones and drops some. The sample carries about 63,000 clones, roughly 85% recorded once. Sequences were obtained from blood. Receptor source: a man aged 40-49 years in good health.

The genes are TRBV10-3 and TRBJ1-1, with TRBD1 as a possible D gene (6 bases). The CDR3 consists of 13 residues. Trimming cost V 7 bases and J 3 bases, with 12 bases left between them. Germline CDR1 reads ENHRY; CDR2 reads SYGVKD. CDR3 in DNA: TGTGCCATCAACGGACAGAGCGACACTGAAGCTTTCTTT. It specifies CAINGQSDTEAFF.

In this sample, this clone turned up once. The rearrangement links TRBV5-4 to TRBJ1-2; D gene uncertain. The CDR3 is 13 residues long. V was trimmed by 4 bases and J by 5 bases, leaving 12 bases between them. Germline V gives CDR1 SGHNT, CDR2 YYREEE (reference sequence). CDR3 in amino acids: CASSPRSRYGYTF. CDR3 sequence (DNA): TGTGCCAGCAGCCCCCGGAGCCGGTATGGCTACACCTTC. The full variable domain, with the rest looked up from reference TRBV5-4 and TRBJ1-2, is ETGVTQSPTHLIKTRGQQVTLRCSSQSGHNTVSWYQQALGQGPQFIFQYYREEENGRGNFPPRFSGLQFPNYSSELNVNALELDDSALYLCASSPRSRYGYTFGSGTRLTVV.

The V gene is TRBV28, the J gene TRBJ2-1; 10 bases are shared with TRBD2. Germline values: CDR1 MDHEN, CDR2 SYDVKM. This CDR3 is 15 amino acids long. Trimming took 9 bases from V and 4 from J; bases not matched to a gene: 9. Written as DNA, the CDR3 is TGTGCCAGTGTTAGCGGGAGGAGGTTTTACAATGAGCAGTTCTTC. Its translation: CASVSGRRFYNEQFF. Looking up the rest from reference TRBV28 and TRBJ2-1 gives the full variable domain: DVKVTQSSRYLVKRTGEKVFLECVQDMDHENMFWYRQDPGLGLRLIYFSYDVKMKEKGDIPEGYSVSREKKERFSLILESASTNQTSMYLCASVSGRRFYNEQFFGPGTRLTVL.

The DNA of the CDR3 is TGTGCCAGCAGCGATACGACAGGGAAGGATGAAAAACTGTTTTTT. This codes for CASSDTTGKDEKLFF. This sequence joins TRBV7-9 and TRBJ1-4, with TRBD1 matching over 7 bases. Germline assignment: CDR1 SEHNR and CDR2 FQNEAQ (reference sequence). V dropped 5 bases and J dropped 6; count of bases not matched to a gene: 9. This CDR3 contains 15 residues.